This T cell receptor (beta chain) was found in a study of blood T cell repertoires in COVID-19 (dated by TCRdb to the early 2020s). General notes on the study: Samples covering the acute and convalescent phases of COVID-19 were provided by collaborators in the United States, Italy and Spain. The material from the prospective study consisted of cDNA or gDNA derived from T cells, B-cell-depleted T cells, or PBMCs. The dataset comprised deeply sampled blood TCRbeta repertoires from subjects exposed to, actively infected with, or recovered from COVID-19. The repertoires were released in a freely available public database intended as a resource for research on the immune response to SARS-CoV-2. Samples were obtained from the ongoing ImmuneRACE study (first 160 participants) and from roughly 1,300 subjects provided by 6 global collaborators. Nearly every sample came with metadata listing a de-identified subject ID, COVID-19 status, age in years and sex. Where HLA class I and class II types were available, the types were taken from metadata supplied by the sample provider, not from assay-based typing.

Beyond this particular receptor, the publication reports: Clinical and demographic metadata were provided uncurated, with the amount varying by source and participant.

One collaborating source in Seattle enrolled patients while the patients were actively infected and followed the patients over time throughout the course of disease. The collaborating institutions used their own protocols to collect whole blood in K2EDTA tubes. For TCRbeta analysis, collaborators shipped samples as frozen whole blood, isolated PBMCs, or DNA extracted from either of those sample types. TCRbeta CDR3 regions were amplified from genomic DNA by means of the immunoSEQ Assay, a bias-controlled multiplex PCR. For the original study's pipeline: Within the assay, amplification of reference gene primers was used to estimate how many nucleated cells each sample contained. To quantify the absolute abundance of each unique TCRbeta CDR3 rearrangement, sequence reads were collapsed and filtered. Productive Simpson clonality was computed per sample as the square root of Simpson's diversity index over productive rearrangements. The table comes from immuneACCESS by way of TCRdb, which keeps in-frame sequences with V and J called. Part of the clones is missing from these tables; in studies checked, under half for an unresolved V gene and the rest for unknown reasons. From that table come the V and J calls and clone size; the DNA was used to work out D and trimming. This sample is represented by some 300,000 clones; 90% of them were singletons. About 6% of the sample belongs to the ten largest clones.

Sequences KGHSH (CDR1) and LQKENI (CDR2) are obtained from the germline V gene. Including the terminal cysteine and phenylalanine, the CDR3 comprises 15 residues. This entry keeps only the CDR3 DNA: 45 bases, framed from base 1. After removal of 0 bases from V and 9 bases from J, the junction retains 6 bases not matched to a gene. This clone was seen only once. Its antigen target is currently unknown. No qualities accompany the bases; no much larger clone lies one base away. The sequenced material came from peripheral blood. The source is a woman aged 50 to 60 with COVID-19, enrolled during active disease. Here the chain combines TRBV18 and TRBJ1-5; 9 central bases correspond to TRBD1. The CDR3 region has the sequence CASSPPRDRVGPQHF. The sequenced DNA: TGTGCCAGCTCACCACCAAGGGACAGGGTCGGGCCCCAGCATTTT.